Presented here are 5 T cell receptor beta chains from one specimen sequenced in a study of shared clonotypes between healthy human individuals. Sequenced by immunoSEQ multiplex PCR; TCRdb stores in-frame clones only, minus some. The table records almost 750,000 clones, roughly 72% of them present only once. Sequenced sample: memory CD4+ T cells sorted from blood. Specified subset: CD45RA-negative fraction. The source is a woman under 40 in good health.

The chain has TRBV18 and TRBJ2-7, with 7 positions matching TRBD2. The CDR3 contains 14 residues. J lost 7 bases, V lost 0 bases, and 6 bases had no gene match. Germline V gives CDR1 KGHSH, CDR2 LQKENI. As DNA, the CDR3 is TGTGCCAGCTCACCACCGGGACTATCGGGTGAGCAGTACTTC. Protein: CASSPPGLSGEQYF. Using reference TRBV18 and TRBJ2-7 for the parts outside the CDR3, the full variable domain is NAGVMQNPRHLVRRRGQEARLRCSPMKGHSHVYWYRQLPEEGLKFMVYLQKENIIDESGMPKERFSAEFPKEGPSILRIQQVVRGDSAAYFCASSPPGLSGEQYFGPGTRLTVT.

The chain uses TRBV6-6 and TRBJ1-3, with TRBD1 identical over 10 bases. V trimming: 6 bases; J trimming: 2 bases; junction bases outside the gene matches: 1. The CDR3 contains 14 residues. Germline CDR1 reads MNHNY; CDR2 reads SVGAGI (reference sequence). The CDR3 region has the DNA TGTGCCAGCAGGGGGACAGGGGCTGGAAACACCATATATTTT. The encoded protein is CASRGTGAGNTIYF.

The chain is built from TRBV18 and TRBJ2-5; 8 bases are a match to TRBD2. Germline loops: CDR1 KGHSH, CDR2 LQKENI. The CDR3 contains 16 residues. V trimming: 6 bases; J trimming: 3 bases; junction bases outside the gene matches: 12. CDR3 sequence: CASSFLGAGVEETQYF. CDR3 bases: TGTGCCAGCTCTTTCCTAGGAGCGGGAGTAGAAGAGACCCAGTACTTC.

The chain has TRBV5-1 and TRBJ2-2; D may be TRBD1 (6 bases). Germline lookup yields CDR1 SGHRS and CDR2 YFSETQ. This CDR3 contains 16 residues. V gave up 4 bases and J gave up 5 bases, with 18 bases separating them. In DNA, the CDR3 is TGCGCCAGCAGCAAAAACAGGGACGCCTTAACCGGGGAGCTGTTTTTT. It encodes CASSKNRDALTGELFF. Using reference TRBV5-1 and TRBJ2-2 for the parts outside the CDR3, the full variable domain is KAGVTQTPRYLIKTRGQQVTLSCSPISGHRSVSWYQQTPGQGLQFLFEYFSETQRNKGNFPGRFSGRQFSNSRSEMNVSTLELGDSALYLCASSKNRDALTGELFFGEGSRLTVL.

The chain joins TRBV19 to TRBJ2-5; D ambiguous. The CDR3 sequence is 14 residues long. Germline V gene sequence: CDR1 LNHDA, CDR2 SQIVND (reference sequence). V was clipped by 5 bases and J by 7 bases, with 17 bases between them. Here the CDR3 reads CASSVLGGGGTQYF. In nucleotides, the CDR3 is TGTGCCAGTAGTGTCCTAGGTGGCGGCGGGACCCAGTACTTC.